This record covers a single TCR beta chain. In the original analysis: Reference gene primer amplification yielded estimated nucleated cell counts. This table comes from immunoSEQ multiplex PCR, and its TCRdb copy is limited to in-frame clones, with some not included. V and J calls plus clone size are reproduced from that table; the DNA served to infer D and trimming. The sample consists of hundreds of thousands of clones, around 86% of them appearing once. These data come from a study of blood T cell repertoires in COVID-19. Study summary: Specimens from acute and convalescent COVID-19 originated in the United States, Italy and Spain.

Input material: peripheral blood. The source of this sequence is a man aged 60 to 69 with acute or convalescent COVID-19.

The CDR3 protein is CASSTGTGYGYTF. For the CDR3, the DNA is TGTGCCAGCAGCACCGGGACAGGCTATGGCTACACCTTC. The V gene is TRBV9, the J gene TRBJ1-2, with 8 positions matching TRBD1. The trim removed 4 bases at V and 4 bases at J, leaving 3 bases unmatched. Per the germline V gene, CDR1 is SGDLS and CDR2 is YYNGEE. The CDR3 has 13 amino acids.